The T cell receptor beta chain under discussion was sequenced for a study of cytomegalovirus exposure and HLA in healthy donors. Looking at the study overall: Of all 400 or so donors who were genotyped, roughly 81% belonged to the Caucasian-associated ancestry cluster.

General study results and limits: Association of a missense DCLRE1C variant with TCR beta V- and J-gene trimming was reported in a later analysis. The study found most TCR sequences rare, yet found some public TCRs in many donors. A later analysis found common viral pathogens apparently linked to several of the most significant clusters.

PCR was performed using 60 Vbeta and 13 Jbeta primers. Only in-frame clones appear in the TCRdb table, and some are missing; sequencing was by immunoSEQ multiplex PCR. The table lists fewer than 100,000 clones. Note on this clone: Its antigen is undetermined.

Germline trimming cut 1 base from V and 5 bases from J; bases unmatched to any gene: 5. Germline V lookup: CDR1 MNHNS, CDR2 SASEGT. The CDR3 is 15 amino acids. The sample was PBMCs. The gene calls are TRBV6-1 and TRBJ2-1; 7 bases are shared with TRBD2. The clonotype was recovered from a woman aged 60-70 years in good health and CMV-seronegative. Here the CDR3 reads CASSEVGGRNNEQFF. CDR3 DNA: TGTGCCAGCAGTGAAGTTGGCGGGAGAAACAATGAGCAGTTCTTC.